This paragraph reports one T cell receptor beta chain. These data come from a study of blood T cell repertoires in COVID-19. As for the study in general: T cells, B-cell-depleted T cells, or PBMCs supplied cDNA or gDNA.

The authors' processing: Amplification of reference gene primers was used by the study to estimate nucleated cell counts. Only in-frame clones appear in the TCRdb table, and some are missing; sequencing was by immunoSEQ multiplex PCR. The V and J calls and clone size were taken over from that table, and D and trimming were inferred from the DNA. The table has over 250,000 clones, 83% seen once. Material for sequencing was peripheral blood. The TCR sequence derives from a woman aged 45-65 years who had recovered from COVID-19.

For the CDR3, the DNA is TGTGCCAGCAGCGCCCTACATTCCCCGGGAAATGAGCAGTTCTTC. Amino acids: CASSALHSPGNEQFF. The chain carries TRBV6-5 and TRBJ2-1; D perhaps matches TRBD2 (5 bases). Germline lookup yields CDR1 MNHEY and CDR2 SVGAGI. CDR3 length: 15 residues. With 6 bases removed from V and 7 bases from J, the gap between germline ends came to 19 bases.